The rows below give T cell receptor beta chains drawn from one sample of a study of blood T cells in healthy people across ages. TCRdb redid the calling of the 5' RACE reads with MiXCR, one entry per CDR3 protein. Of about 560,000 distinct CDR3 sequences listed, about 29% are singletons. The same specimen was also included in a second study, on T cells of mothers and their children.

The sample was blood. Every receptor here comes from a boy between 2 and 10 years old in good health. Both conserved end residues are part of each CDR3. A D gene is named only where the DNA matches it firmly. A row's size may be missing; if present it is once, few, many or a size class.

TRBJ1-3 . few TRBV12-3/TRBV12-4 TGTGCCAGCAGTTTGACGGCTGGAAACACCATATATTTT CASSLTAGNTIYF
TRBJ2-5 . few TRBV29-1 TGCAGCGCCTCCGCTAGTGAAGAGACCCAGTACTTC CSASASEETQYF
TRBJ2-7 TRBD1 few TRBV7-2 TGTGCCAGCAGCCGCGGACAGGGGGCCTACGAGCAGTACTTC CASSRGQGAYEQYF
TRBJ2-7 TRBD1 . TRBV30 TGTGCCTGGAGGCAGACAGGGTCCTACGAGCAGTACTTC CAWRQTGSYEQYF
TRBJ2-7 TRBD1 few TRBV11-2 TGTGCCAGCAGCTTAGATGGCGGAGACAGGGGAAGCTCCTACGAGCAGTACTTC CASSLDGGDRGSSYEQYF
TRBJ2-7 TRBD2 few TRBV4-2 TGTGCCAGCAGCCACGAAGTCGGGGGGTTCTCCTACGAGCAGTACTTC CASSHEVGGFSYEQYF
TRBJ2-1 TRBD2 . TRBV6-2/TRBV6-3 TGTGCCAGCAGTTGGGCTAGCGGGAACAATGCGCAGTTCTTC CASSWASGNNAQFF
TRBJ2-1 . . TRBV10-3 TGTGCCATCAGTGTTGATGGAGGGAGAGCGTACAATGAGCAGTTCTTC CAISVDGGRAYNEQFF
TRBJ1-3 . few TRBV3-1 TGTGCCAGCAGCCAAGATCGGTCAATCGGAAACACCATATATTTT CASSQDRSIGNTIYF
TRBJ2-5 . few TRBV7-2 TGTGCCAGCAGCTTCGGGTTGGCGGAGACCCAGTACTTC CASSFGLAETQYF
TRBJ2-1 TRBD2 few TRBV4-2 TGTGCCAGCAGCCAAGACAGGGGAGCGGGGGGAGGGGATGAGCAGTTCTTC CASSQDRGAGGGDEQFF
TRBJ2-1 TRBD2 . TRBV5-1 TGCGCCAGCAGCTTGTCACTAGCGGACTACAATGAGCAGTTCTTC CASSLSLADYNEQFF
TRBJ2-7 . . TRBV3-1 TGTGCCAGCGGGTTTTCCTACGAGCAGTACTTC CASGFSYEQYF
TRBJ2-7 . . TRBV20-1 TGCAGTGCCCCCAGGGACACCAAGGGCGAGCAGTACTTC CSAPRDTKGEQYF
TRBJ1-2 TRBD1 few TRBV7-2 TGTGCCAGCAGCTCGACCGGGACAGGGGGTTTCGGCTACACCTTC CASSSTGTGGFGYTF
TRBJ2-7 TRBD2 few TRBV15 TGTGCCACCAGCAGACATAGCGGGAGAGATGGCGAGCAGTACTTC CATSRHSGRDGEQYF
TRBJ1-3 . few TRBV10-2 TGCGCCAGCAGTGAGGGCACTTTCTCTGGAAACACCATATATTTT CASSEGTFSGNTIYF
TRBJ2-7 . . TRBV20-1 TGCAGTGCTCACACGGGGGGCCGCTCCTACGAGCAGTACTTC CSAHTGGRSYEQYF
TRBJ1-1 TRBD1 few TRBV9 TGTGCCAGCAGCGCGGGAGACAGGGGCACTGAAGCTTTCTTT CASSAGDRGTEAFF
TRBJ1-3 TRBD1 few TRBV28 TGTGCCAGCAGTATGGACAGGGGATTTTGGAACACCATATATTTT CASSMDRGFWNTIYF
TRBJ1-4 . few TRBV4-1 TGCGCCAGCAGCCCCTTAGGGTGGACAACTAATGAAAAACTGTTTTTT CASSPLGWTTNEKLFF
TRBJ2-5 . . TRBV5-1 TGCGCCAGCAGCTCTTGGGAGGTAAATCCTCAAGAGACCCAGTACTTC CASSSWEVNPQETQYF
TRBJ2-5 TRBD1 . TRBV15 TGTGCCACCAGCAGCAGGACAGGGTGGGAGACCCAGTACTTC CATSSRTGWETQYF
TRBJ2-7 . few TRBV5-6 TGTGCCAGCAGCGGCCGGTCCTACGAGCAGTACTTC CASSGRSYEQYF
TRBJ1-4 . . TRBV15 TGTGCCACCAGCAGAGATAGGAACAGACTTAATGAAAAACTGTTTTTT CATSRDRNRLNEKLFF
TRBJ2-3 . few TRBV12-3/TRBV12-4 TGTGCCAGCAGTTTACGGCGGCGGCTCACAGATACGCAGTATTTT CASSLRRRLTDTQYF
TRBJ2-1 TRBD1 . TRBV12-3/TRBV12-4 TGTGCCAGCAGTATCAGGGGGCCCTACAATGAGCAGTTCTTC CASSIRGPYNEQFF
TRBJ2-3 TRBD2 . TRBV9 TGTGCCAGCAGCCGAAACCCCCTCAGGTGGCTAGCGGGGCTCACAGATACGCAGTATTTT CASSRNPLRWLAGLTDTQYF
TRBJ1-2 . . TRBV18 TGTGCCAGCTCACCACGGACAGCCTATGGCTACACCTTC CASSPRTAYGYTF
TRBJ2-1 . . TRBV11-2 TGTGCCAGCAGCTTCGGACAGTACAATGAGCAGTTCTTC CASSFGQYNEQFF
TRBJ1-6 . . TRBV15 TGTGCCATTGCCAGCGAGACAAATTCACCCCTCCACTTT CAIASETNSPLHF
TRBJ2-4 TRBD1 few TRBV6-2/TRBV6-3 TGTGCCACTGCAACTGGGACAGGGCGATGGATAGCCAAAAACATTCAGTACTTC CATATGTGRWIAKNIQYF
TRBJ1-2 . once TRBV7-9 TGTGCCAGCAGCCCCAGAGGGGGTCCGGAGAGCTCTGGCTACACCTTC CASSPRGGPESSGYTF
TRBJ2-2 . . TRBV7-9 TGTGCCAGCAGCCTACGGGGTCGCTATGGAGGGGCCGGGGAGCTGTTTTTT CASSLRGRYGGAGELFF
TRBJ2-3 . . TRBV12-3/TRBV12-4 TGTGCCAGCAGTTTTGCGATTGATACGCAGTATTTT CASSFAIDTQYF
TRBJ2-3 TRBD2 few TRBV2 TGTGCCACAAACGCCCTAGCGGGGAAAACTAGCACAGATACGCAGTATTTT CATNALAGKTSTDTQYF
TRBJ2-5 . few TRBV7-2 TGTGCCAGCAGCTTAGGGCCCCCGGGACTGCAAGAGACCCAGTACTTC CASSLGPPGLQETQYF
TRBJ2-5 TRBD2 few TRBV2 TGTGCCACCCAGACTAGCCGGTCGGGGGAGACCCAGTACTTC CATQTSRSGETQYF
TRBJ1-6 . few TRBV12-3/TRBV12-4 TGTGCCAGCAGTCAGACAGCTTCACCCCTCCACTTT CASSQTASPLHF
TRBJ2-7 TRBD2 few TRBV12-3/TRBV12-4 TGTGCCAGCAGTTTAAGTGGACTAGCGGGAGTTGGGCAGTACTTC CASSLSGLAGVGQYF
TRBJ2-1 . . TRBV7-8 TGTGCCAGCAGCCTTACCTCGCAGGGGACTGAGCAGTTCTTC CASSLTSQGTEQFF
TRBJ1-2 . few TRBV30 TGTGCCTGGAGTGAGCAGGCCTCCCTCGGCTACACCTTC CAWSEQASLGYTF
TRBJ2-5 . few TRBV12-3/TRBV12-4 TGTGCCAGCAGTTTCGTAAGGCAAGAGACCCAGTACTTC CASSFVRQETQYF
TRBJ2-5 . . TRBV6-5 TGTGCCACCCAGTGGGGGGCGGGGGAGACCCAGTACTTC CATQWGAGETQYF
TRBJ2-7 . few TRBV7-2 TGTGCCAGCAGCTTCGACCCCACCTACGAGCAGTACTTC CASSFDPTYEQYF
TRBJ2-5 . . TRBV18 TGTGCCAGCTCACCACAGGACTTCCAAGAGACCCAGTACTTC CASSPQDFQETQYF
TRBJ2-5 TRBD1 few TRBV6-5 TGTGCCAGCAGACTACAGGGGCAAGAGACCCAGTACTTC CASRLQGQETQYF
TRBJ2-7 . . TRBV5-1 TGCGCCAGCAGCTTGGGTGTTTACAGCTCCTACGAGCAGTACTTC CASSLGVYSSYEQYF
TRBJ1-2 . . TRBV11-1 TGTGCCAGCAGCCCGTTCAGTGAACAGGGCTACACCTTC CASSPFSEQGYTF
TRBJ1-2 . . TRBV2 TGTGCCAGCAGAGATCAGGCCAAAAACTATGGCTACACCTTC CASRDQAKNYGYTF
TRBJ2-2 . few TRBV18 TGTGCCAGCTCACCACGGGCAGCTAACACCGGGGAGCTGTTTTTT CASSPRAANTGELFF
TRBJ2-5 . . TRBV4-3 TGCGCCAGCAGCCAAGACACAGGGTTAGGTTTGCACTTC CASSQDTGLGLHF
TRBJ1-1 . . TRBV18 TGTGCCAGCTCACCACCGGGACTTGGGGGGTACACTGAAGCTTTCTTT CASSPPGLGGYTEAFF
TRBJ2-4 . once TRBV29-1 TGCAGCGTTGCCTCCACGGCGGGCAGTCTAGCCAAAAACATTCAGTACTTC CSVASTAGSLAKNIQYF
TRBJ1-6 . few TRBV10-3 TGTGCCATGGGCGGCGGGGTGGATAATTCACCCCTCCACTTT CAMGGGVDNSPLHF
TRBJ2-1 TRBD2 few TRBV20-1 TGCAGTGCTAGAGAGCTAGCGGGAGGTCAAAATGAGCAGTTCTTC CSARELAGGQNEQFF
TRBJ1-1 TRBD1 many TRBV7-2 TGTGCCAGCAGCCCACATCGGACAGGGAACACTGAAGCTTTCTTT CASSPHRTGNTEAFF
TRBJ2-4 . . TRBV5-6 TGTGCCAGCAGCTTGGTTGCGGGGCTAGCCAAAAACATTCAGTACTTC CASSLVAGLAKNIQYF
TRBJ2-7 . few TRBV20-1 TGCAGTGCTAGGCGACTTGGCTCCTACGAGCAGTACTTC CSARRLGSYEQYF